The clone carrying this TCR beta chain was found a few times. The data were obtained in a study of blood T cell repertoires in COVID-19. In the source study's methods: Amplification of reference gene primers was used by the study to estimate nucleated cell counts. TCRdb's table, derived via immunoSEQ multiplex PCR, lists solely in-frame clones and lacks some. The V and J calls and the clone size are those of that table, but D and trimming were determined from the DNA. The table lists approximately 91,000 clones, approximately 77% of them singletons. The CDR3 has 16 amino acids. Germline CDR1 and CDR2: SGHTA and FQGNSA. V shed 0 bases and J shed 3 bases, with 15 bases lying between them.

This chain uses TRBV7-2 with TRBJ2-7; possible D gene TRBD2, 7 bases. This receptor was taken from a woman older than 75 with acute or convalescent COVID-19. Specimen: peripheral blood. For the CDR3, the DNA is TGTGCCAGCAGCTTAGCAAGGGGGGGGTCCATCTACGAGCAGTACTTC. It is translated as CASSLARGGSIYEQYF.